Listed below are T cell receptor beta chains from one sample, sequenced in a study of T cell responses to AZD1222 COVID-19 vaccine. Assay used: immunoSEQ multiplex PCR; TCRdb lists only in-frame clones, some missing. The sample contains about 110,000 clones, 90% of which appear only once. This specimen consisted of peripheral blood, obtained 28 days after the second AZD1222 dose. All receptors derive from an adult who received the AZD1222 COVID-19 vaccine. CDR3s include the opening cysteine and the closing phenylalanine or tryptophan. A D gene is named only where the DNA matches it firmly. For some rows the clone size is stated as once, few or many, or as a class when expanded; others skip it.

clone_size	d_call	j_call	v_call	cdr3_nt	cdr3_aa
-	-	TRBJ1-1	TRBV7-8	TGTGCCAGCAGCTTACTGGAGAACACTGAAGCTTTCTTT	CASSLLENTEAFF
-	TRBD1	TRBJ2-7	TRBV5-1	TGCGCCAGCAGGGGGGCCTCGGGACAGGGGTACGAGCAGTACTTC	CASRGASGQGYEQYF
-	-	TRBJ1-6	TRBV18	TGTGCCAGCTCACCCCGGGATGGGGGGAATAATTCACCCCTCCACTTT	CASSPRDGGNNSPLHF
-	TRBD1	TRBJ2-1	TRBV7-8	TGTGCCAGCAGCTTAGCCGGGACAGGGGGCGCGAGCGGGGCCTACAATGAGCAGTTCTTC	CASSLAGTGGASGAYNEQFF
-	TRBD2	TRBJ2-1	TRBV27	TGTGCCAGCACCGAGCGGGGGGGTAACAATGAGCAGTTCTTC	CASTERGGNNEQFF
few	-	TRBJ1-6	TRBV3-1/TRBV3-2	TGTGCCAGCAGCCAAGATAGCGGAGGACCCCTCCACTTT	CASSQDSGGPLHF
-	-	TRBJ2-7	TRBV5-1	TGCGCCAGCAGCTTGGGCGGGGACCCTACGGCCGAGCAGTACTTC	CASSLGGDPTAEQYF
-	-	TRBJ2-7	TRBV6-2/TRBV6-3	TGTGCCAGCAGTATCGACAGCTCCTCGTGGGACTCCTACGAGCAGTACTTC	CASSIDSSSWDSYEQYF
-	TRBD1	TRBJ2-7	TRBV20-1	TGCAGTGCTAGTAGGACAGGGACCTACGAGCAGTACTTC	CSASRTGTYEQYF
-	-	TRBJ1-1	TRBV2	TGTGCCAGCAGCAGCAGCTGGGGGACTGAAGCTTTCTTT	CASSSSWGTEAFF
-	-	TRBJ2-3	TRBV6-1	TGTGCCAGCAGTGAAAGGGGGGGAACCGCAGATACGCAGTATTTT	CASSERGGTADTQYF
-	TRBD1	TRBJ1-1	TRBV6-5	TGTGCCAGCAGTCGACAGGGTGCTGAAGCTTTCTTT	CASSRQGAEAFF
-	TRBD1	TRBJ2-2	TRBV5-3	TGTGCCAGAAGCTTGGGTCAGGACAGGGGGCGAAACACCGGGGAGCTGTTTTTT	CARSLGQDRGRNTGELFF
-	-	TRBJ2-2	TRBV5-1	TGCGCCAGCAGCGGAGGCAGGGCGAACACCGGGGAGCTGTTTTTT	CASSGGRANTGELFF
-	-	TRBJ2-1	TRBV14	TGTGCCAGCAGCCAATTCAATGAGCAGTTCTTC	CASSQFNEQFF
-	-	TRBJ1-1	TRBV5-8	TGTGCCAGCAGCCCGGGGTGGGCGGAAGCTTTCTTT	CASSPGWAEAFF
-	-	TRBJ2-3	TRBV5-1	TGCGCCAGCAGCCCACGGGGAGATACGCAGTATTTT	CASSPRGDTQYF
-	-	TRBJ2-7	TRBV7-9	TGTGCCAGCAGCTCTCACGCCCCCTACGAGCAGTACTTC	CASSSHAPYEQYF
-	TRBD2	TRBJ2-7	TRBV7-9	TGTGCCAGCAGCCGACTAGCCCCCTACGAGCAGTACTTC	CASSRLAPYEQYF
-	TRBD1	TRBJ2-7	TRBV18	TGTGCCAGCTCAGAACAAGGACAGGGGATAAACTACGAGCAGTACTTC	CASSEQGQGINYEQYF
-	-	TRBJ2-3	TRBV5-6	TGTGCCAGCAGCTTGGGGGGGAGGACAGATACGCAGTATTTT	CASSLGGRTDTQYF
-	TRBD1	TRBJ1-1	TRBV6-5	TGTGCCAGCAGTTTCCGAGGGGGCGGAAACACTGAAGCTTTCTTT	CASSFRGGGNTEAFF
-	-	TRBJ2-2	TRBV27	TGTGCCAGCACTATAAAAAGCCAGGTGTCCGGGGAGCTGTTTTTT	CASTIKSQVSGELFF
-	-	TRBJ1-6	TRBV7-9	TGTGCCAGCAGCTTTACGAATTCACCCCTCCACTTT	CASSFTNSPLHF
-	-	TRBJ1-1	TRBV1	TGCACCAGCAGCCAAGATCTCCCCCCGAGGAGCACTGAAGCTTTCTTT	CTSSQDLPPRSTEAFF
-	-	TRBJ1-2	TRBV4-2	TGTGCCAGCAGCCAAGACAAGGGTTCGATTTATGGCTACACCTTC	CASSQDKGSIYGYTF
once	-	TRBJ2-3	TRBV6-5	TGTGCCAGCAGCCGCAGGGGGGATGGGACAGATACGCAGTATTTT	CASSRRGDGTDTQYF
-	-	TRBJ1-1	TRBV6-5	TGTGCCAGCATCCCGACGGGGAACACTGAAGCTTTCTTT	CASIPTGNTEAFF
-	-	TRBJ1-4	TRBV4-1	TGCGCCAGCAGCCAGGGTGACAGGTCCAGAACGGAAAAACTGTTTTTT	CASSQGDRSRTEKLFF
-	-	TRBJ1-2	TRBV27	TGTGCCAGCAGTCCGACCGATAAATATGGCTACACCTTC	CASSPTDKYGYTF
-	-	TRBJ1-5	TRBV30	TGTGCCTGGAGTGACCAGGCAGGGCCCCAGCATTTT	CAWSDQAGPQHF
-	TRBD1	TRBJ1-6	TRBV9	TGTGCCAGCAGCGTAGGGACAGGGGGCCATAATTCACCCCTCCACTTT	CASSVGTGGHNSPLHF
-	-	TRBJ1-1	TRBV4-3	TGCGCCAGCAGCCAAGGGGTAAGGACTGAAGCTTTCTTT	CASSQGVRTEAFF
-	TRBD2	TRBJ2-5	TRBV7-2	TGTGCCAGCGCGGTAGCGGGCCTACAAGAGACCCAGTACTTC	CASAVAGLQETQYF
-	TRBD2	TRBJ2-7	TRBV9	TGTGCCAGCGCGCGGGGGAGCTCTTACGAGCAGTACTTC	CASARGSSYEQYF
-	TRBD2	TRBJ2-1	TRBV12-5	TGTGCTAGTGGTTCCGGGGGGGTCGTATACAATGAGCAGTTCTTC	CASGSGGVVYNEQFF
few	-	TRBJ2-2	TRBV24-1	TGTGCCACCAATAACGGGGCGCGGACCGGGGAGCTGTTTTTT	CATNNGARTGELFF
-	TRBD1	TRBJ1-6	TRBV7-2	TGTGCCAGCAGCTTAGAGGGGGCAGAGAATTCACCCCTCCACTTT	CASSLEGAENSPLHF
few	TRBD1	TRBJ1-6	TRBV11-3	TGTGCCAGCAGCTCGATTACAGGGGCCCCCCTCCACTTT	CASSSITGAPLHF
-	-	TRBJ1-2	TRBV15	TGTGCCACCAGCAGAGATTGGCAGGGGATGATCCTAGGCTACACCTTC	CATSRDWQGMILGYTF
-	-	TRBJ2-2	TRBV5-4	TGTGCCAGCAGCTCCGGGACAAGGAACACCGGGGAGCTGTTTTTT	CASSSGTRNTGELFF
-	TRBD1	TRBJ1-4	TRBV6-2/TRBV6-3	TGTGCCAGCAGCCCTACGGGACAGGGGGCTCAAAAACTGTTTTTT	CASSPTGQGAQKLFF
-	-	TRBJ2-5	TRBV11-2	TGTGCCAGCAGCTTAGTGGGCAGCCTCCAGGTGACCCAGTACTTC	CASSLVGSLQVTQYF
-	-	TRBJ2-7	TRBV7-6	TGTGCCAGCAGCTTAGTTGGATCCGGAGAGCAGTACTTC	CASSLVGSGEQYF
-	TRBD1	TRBJ1-6	TRBV3-1/TRBV3-2	TGTGCCAGCAGCCAAGATGCCCGGAGGACAGGGTTAAATTCACCCCTCCACTTT	CASSQDARRTGLNSPLHF
-	-	TRBJ2-5	TRBV11-2	TGTGCCAGCAGCCCACAAGGTCGGGGGGCAACGGGGACCCAGTACTTC	CASSPQGRGATGTQYF
few	TRBD2	TRBJ2-2	TRBV7-3	TGTGCCAGCAGCCAATCGCCTAGCGGGAACACCGGGGAGCTGTTTTTT	CASSQSPSGNTGELFF
-	TRBD1	TRBJ1-1	TRBV19	TGTGCCAGTAGTACAGGGGGGAACACTGAAGCTTTCTTT	CASSTGGNTEAFF
-	-	TRBJ1-1	TRBV6-5	TGTGCCAGCAGTTACGTAGGGGGAGGCACTGAAGCTTTCTTT	CASSYVGGGTEAFF
-	TRBD1	TRBJ2-5	TRBV2	TGTGCCAGCACCGCCAAACTCTGGACAGGGGGGCAAGAGACCCAGTACTTC	CASTAKLWTGGQETQYF
-	-	TRBJ1-5	TRBV21-1	TGTGCCAGCAGCAAAGAGTACGGGAACGATTATCAGCCCCAGCATTTT	CASSKEYGNDYQPQHF
once	-	TRBJ1-4	TRBV5-1	TGCGCCAGCAGACTTGTACCGGACGGATACTATAATGAAAAACTGTTTTTT	CASRLVPDGYYNEKLFF
-	TRBD1	TRBJ2-5	TRBV7-9	TGTGCCAGCAGCTTCGGGACAGGGAGAGCAGAGACCCAGTACTTC	CASSFGTGRAETQYF